This TCR beta chain was obtained from a study of Graves' ophthalmopathy and Graves' hyperthyroidism. The study's findings and limits: Prediction of ophthalmopathy progression reached less than 71% sensitivity and 72% to 80% specificity. Detection in blood was also observed for most expanded thyroid clonotypes above 0.001 frequency.

This CDR3 comprises 12 residues. Trimming took off 4 bases at V and 1 base at J, with 8 bases between the two ends. The V gene's germline CDR1 is SQVTM and CDR2 ANQGSEA. Patients in the hyperthyroidism group, adults aged 18 to 65, were newly diagnosed, under 2 months' duration. Each diagnosis was determined on the basis of clinical symptoms, serum thyroxine, TRAb, thyroid ultrasound and orbital computed tomography. For repertoire sequencing, the TCR beta CDR3 regions were amplified from RNA transcripts. Second-round multiplex PCR came after first-round RT-PCR with HTBI primers. TCRdb re-derived calls from the multiplex PCR reads in MiXCR, one entry per CDR3 protein. The data hold around 1,200,000 distinct CDR3 sequences, with less than 45% observed a single time. This clonotype was detected many times. The antigen is unknown.

The receptor's source is an adult man with Graves' hyperthyroidism. The gene calls are TRBV29-1 and TRBJ2-7; D is uncertain. Material for sequencing was peripheral blood or thyroid tissue (not recorded which). Here the CDR3 DNA reads TGCAGCGTTGTAGGCAGGTCCTACGAGCAGTACTTC. Translating gives CSVVGRSYEQYF.